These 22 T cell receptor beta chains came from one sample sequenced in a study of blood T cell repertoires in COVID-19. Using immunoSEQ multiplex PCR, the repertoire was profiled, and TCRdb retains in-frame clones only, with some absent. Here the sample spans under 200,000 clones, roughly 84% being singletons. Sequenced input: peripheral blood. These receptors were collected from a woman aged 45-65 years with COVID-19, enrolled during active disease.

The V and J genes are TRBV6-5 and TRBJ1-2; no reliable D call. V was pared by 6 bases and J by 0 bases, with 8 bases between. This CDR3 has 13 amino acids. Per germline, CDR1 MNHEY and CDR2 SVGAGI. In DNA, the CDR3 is TGTGCCAGCAGGCAAACTACTAACTATGGCTACACCTTC. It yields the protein CASRQTTNYGYTF.

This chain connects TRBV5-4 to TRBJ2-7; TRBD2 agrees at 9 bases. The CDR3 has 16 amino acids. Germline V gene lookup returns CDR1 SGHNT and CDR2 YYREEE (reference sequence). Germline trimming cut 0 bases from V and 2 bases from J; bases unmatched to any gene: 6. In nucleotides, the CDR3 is TGTGCCAGCAGCTTGGTTGCGGGGGGGCCACCCTACGAGCAGTACTTC. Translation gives CASSLVAGGPPYEQYF.

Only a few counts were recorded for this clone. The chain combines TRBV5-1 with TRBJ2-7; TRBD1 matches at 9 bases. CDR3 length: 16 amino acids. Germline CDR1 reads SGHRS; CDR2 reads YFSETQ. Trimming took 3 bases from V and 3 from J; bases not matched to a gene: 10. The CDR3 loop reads CASSSEGTGRNYEQYF. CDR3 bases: TGCGCCAGCAGCTCGGAGGGGACAGGGAGAAACTACGAGCAGTACTTC.

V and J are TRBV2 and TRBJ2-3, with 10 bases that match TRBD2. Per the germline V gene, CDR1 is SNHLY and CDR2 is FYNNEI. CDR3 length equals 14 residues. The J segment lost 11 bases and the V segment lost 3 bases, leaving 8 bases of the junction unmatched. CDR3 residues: CASSERLAGGLQYF. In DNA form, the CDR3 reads TGTGCCAGCAGTGAGAGGTTAGCGGGGGGCCTGCAGTATTTT. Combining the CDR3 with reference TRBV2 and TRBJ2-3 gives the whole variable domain EPEVTQTPSHQVTQMGQEVILRCVPISNHLYFYWYRQILGQKVEFLVSFYNNEISEKSEIFDDQFSVERPDGSNFTLKIRSTKLEDSAMYFCASSERLAGGLQYFGPGTRLTVL.

CDR3 nucleotides: TGTGCCAGCAGCCAAGTCCTAGCGGGGGGGGACGGGGAGCTGTTTTTT. This codes for CASSQVLAGGDGELFF. This rearrangement joins TRBV4-2 to TRBJ2-2, with 12 bases identical to TRBD2. Germline V gives CDR1 LGHNA, CDR2 YNFKEQ. CDR3 length equals 16 residues. Trimming took 1 base from V and 7 from J; bases not matched to a gene: 4.

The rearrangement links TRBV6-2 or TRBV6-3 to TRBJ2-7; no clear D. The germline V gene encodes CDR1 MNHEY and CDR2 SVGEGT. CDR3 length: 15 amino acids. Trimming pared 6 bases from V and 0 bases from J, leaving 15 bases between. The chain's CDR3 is CASSTGLRPSYEQYF. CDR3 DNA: TGTGCCAGCAGCACTGGCTTGCGGCCCTCCTACGAGCAGTACTTC.

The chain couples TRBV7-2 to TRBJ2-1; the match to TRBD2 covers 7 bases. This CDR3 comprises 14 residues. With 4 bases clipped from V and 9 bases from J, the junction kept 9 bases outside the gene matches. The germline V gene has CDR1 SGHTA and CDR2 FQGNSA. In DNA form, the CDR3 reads TGTGCCAGCAGCTCCGTATTTGGGGGGGGTGAGCAGTTCTTC. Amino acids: CASSSVFGGGEQFF. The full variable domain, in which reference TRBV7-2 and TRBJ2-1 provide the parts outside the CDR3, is GAGVSQSPSNKVTEKGKDVELRCDPISGHTALYWYRQSLGQGLEFLIYFQGNSAPDKSGLPSDRFSAERTGGSVSTLTIQRTQQEDSAVYLCASSSVFGGGEQFFGPGTRLTVL.

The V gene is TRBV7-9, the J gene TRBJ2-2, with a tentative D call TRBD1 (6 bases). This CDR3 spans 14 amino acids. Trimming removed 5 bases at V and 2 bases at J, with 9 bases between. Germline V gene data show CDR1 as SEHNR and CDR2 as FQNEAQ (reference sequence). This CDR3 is CASSRDINTGELFF. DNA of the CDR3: TGTGCCAGCAGCCGGGACATCAACACCGGGGAGCTGTTTTTT. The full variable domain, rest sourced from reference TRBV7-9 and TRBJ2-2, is DTGVSQNPRHKITKRGQNVTFRCDPISEHNRLYWYRQTLGQGPEFLTYFQNEAQLEKSRLLSDRFSAERPKGSFSTLEIQRTEQGDSAMYLCASSRDINTGELFFGEGSRLTVL.

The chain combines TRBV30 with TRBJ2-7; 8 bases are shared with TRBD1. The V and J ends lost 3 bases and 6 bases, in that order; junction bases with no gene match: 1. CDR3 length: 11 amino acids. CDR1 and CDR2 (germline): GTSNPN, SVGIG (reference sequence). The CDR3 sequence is CAWRTGAEQYF. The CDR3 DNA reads TGTGCCTGGAGGACAGGGGCCGAGCAGTACTTC.

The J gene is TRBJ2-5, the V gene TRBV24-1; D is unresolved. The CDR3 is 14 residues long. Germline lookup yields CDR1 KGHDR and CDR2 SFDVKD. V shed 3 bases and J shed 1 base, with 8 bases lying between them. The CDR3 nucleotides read TGTGCCACCAGTGATCGGTCTGCCCAAGAGACCCAGTACTTC. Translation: CATSDRSAQETQYF.

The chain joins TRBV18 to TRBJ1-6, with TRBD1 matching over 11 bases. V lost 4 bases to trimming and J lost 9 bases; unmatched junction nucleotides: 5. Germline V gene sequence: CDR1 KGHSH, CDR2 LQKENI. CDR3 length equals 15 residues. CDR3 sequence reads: CASSLDRGLGSPLHF. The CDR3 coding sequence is TGTGCCAGCTCACTGGACAGGGGGCTGGGTTCACCCCTCCACTTT. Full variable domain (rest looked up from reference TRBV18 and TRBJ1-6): NAGVMQNPRHLVRRRGQEARLRCSPMKGHSHVYWYRQLPEEGLKFMVYLQKENIIDESGMPKERFSAEFPKEGPSILRIQQVVRGDSAAYFCASSLDRGLGSPLHFGNGTRLTVT.

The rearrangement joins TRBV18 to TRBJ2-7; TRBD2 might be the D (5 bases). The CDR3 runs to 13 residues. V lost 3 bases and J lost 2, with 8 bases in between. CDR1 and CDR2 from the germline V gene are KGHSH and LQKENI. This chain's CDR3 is CASSPGVTYEQYF. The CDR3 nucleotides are TGTGCCAGCTCACCCGGGGTTACCTACGAGCAGTACTTC.

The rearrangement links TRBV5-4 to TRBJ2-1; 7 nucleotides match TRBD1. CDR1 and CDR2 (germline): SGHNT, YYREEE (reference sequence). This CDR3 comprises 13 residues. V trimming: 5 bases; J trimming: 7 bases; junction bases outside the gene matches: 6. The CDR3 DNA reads TGTGCCAGCAGATCCCAGGGGGTTAATGAGCAGTTCTTC. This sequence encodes CASRSQGVNEQFF.

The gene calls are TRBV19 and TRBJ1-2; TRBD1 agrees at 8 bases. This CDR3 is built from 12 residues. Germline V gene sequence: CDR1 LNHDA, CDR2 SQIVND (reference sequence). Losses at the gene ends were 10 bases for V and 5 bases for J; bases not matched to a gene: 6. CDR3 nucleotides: TGTGCCATCAGCCGGACAGGGTATGGCTACACCTTC. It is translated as CAISRTGYGYTF.

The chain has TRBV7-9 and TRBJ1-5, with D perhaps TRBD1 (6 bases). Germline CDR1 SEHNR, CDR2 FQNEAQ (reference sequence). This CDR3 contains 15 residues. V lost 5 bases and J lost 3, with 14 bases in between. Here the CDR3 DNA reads TGTGCCAGCAGCCTAGGGGGGGGAGCCAATCAGCCCCAGCATTTT. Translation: CASSLGGGANQPQHF.

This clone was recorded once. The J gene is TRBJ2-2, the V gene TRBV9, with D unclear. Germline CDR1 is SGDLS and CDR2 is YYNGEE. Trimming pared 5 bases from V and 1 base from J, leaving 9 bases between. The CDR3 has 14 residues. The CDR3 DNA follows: TGTGCCAGCAGTTTTCCACAGAACACCGGGGAGCTGTTTTTT. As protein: CASSFPQNTGELFF.

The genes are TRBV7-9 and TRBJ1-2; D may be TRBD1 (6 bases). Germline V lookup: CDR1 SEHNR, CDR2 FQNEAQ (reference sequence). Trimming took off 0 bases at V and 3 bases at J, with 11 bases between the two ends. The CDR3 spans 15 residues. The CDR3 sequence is CASSLAGTLDYGYTF. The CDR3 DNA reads TGTGCCAGCAGCTTAGCCGGGACATTGGACTATGGCTACACCTTC.

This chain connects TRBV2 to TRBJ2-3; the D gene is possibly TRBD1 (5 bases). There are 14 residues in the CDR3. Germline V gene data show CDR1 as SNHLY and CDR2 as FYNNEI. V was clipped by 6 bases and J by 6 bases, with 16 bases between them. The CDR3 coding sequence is TGTGCCAGCAGCTACCCACCCCAGGGCGATACGCAGTATTTT. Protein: CASSYPPQGDTQYF.

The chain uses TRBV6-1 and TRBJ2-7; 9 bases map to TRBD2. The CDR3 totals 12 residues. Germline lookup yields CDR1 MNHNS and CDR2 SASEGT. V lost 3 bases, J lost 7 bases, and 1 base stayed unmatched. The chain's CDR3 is CASSDLAGEQYF. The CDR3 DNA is TGTGCCAGCAGTGACCTAGCGGGGGAGCAGTACTTC.

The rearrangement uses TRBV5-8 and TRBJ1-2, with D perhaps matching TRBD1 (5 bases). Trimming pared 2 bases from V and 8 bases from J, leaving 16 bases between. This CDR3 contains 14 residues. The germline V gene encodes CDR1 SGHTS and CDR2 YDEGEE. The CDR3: CASSFRQGGSGYTF. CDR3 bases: TGTGCCAGCAGCTTTCGCCAGGGAGGGTCCGGCTACACCTTC.

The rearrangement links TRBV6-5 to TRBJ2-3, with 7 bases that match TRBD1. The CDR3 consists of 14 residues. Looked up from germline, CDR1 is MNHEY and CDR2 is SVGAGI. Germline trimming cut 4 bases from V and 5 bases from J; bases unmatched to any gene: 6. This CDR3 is CASSSQGDGDTQYF. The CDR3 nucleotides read TGTGCCAGCAGTTCCCAGGGGGATGGAGATACGCAGTATTTT.

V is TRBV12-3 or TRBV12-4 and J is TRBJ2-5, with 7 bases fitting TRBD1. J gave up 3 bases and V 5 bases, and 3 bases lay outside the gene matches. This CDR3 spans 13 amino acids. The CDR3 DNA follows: TGTGCCAGCAGTCCGGGACAGAAAGAGACCCAGTACTTC. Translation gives CASSPGQKETQYF.